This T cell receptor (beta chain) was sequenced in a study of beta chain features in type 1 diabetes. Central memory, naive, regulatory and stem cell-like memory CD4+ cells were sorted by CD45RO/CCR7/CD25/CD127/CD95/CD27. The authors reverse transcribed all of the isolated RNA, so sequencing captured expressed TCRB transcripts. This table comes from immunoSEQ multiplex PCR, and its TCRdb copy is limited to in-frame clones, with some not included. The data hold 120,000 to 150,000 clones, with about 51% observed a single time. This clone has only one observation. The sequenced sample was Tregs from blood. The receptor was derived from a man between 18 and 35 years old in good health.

This CDR3 is CASSSRSRVGYGYTF. As DNA, the CDR3 is TGTGCCAGCAGCTCCCGGAGCAGGGTCGGCTATGGCTACACCTTC. The rearrangement links TRBV11-2 to TRBJ1-2; TRBD1 is a possible D gene (5 bases). Germline-derived CDR1 and CDR2 are SGHAT and FQNNGV. V was cut by 4 bases and J by 4 bases, with 16 bases left in between. The CDR3 contains 15 residues.